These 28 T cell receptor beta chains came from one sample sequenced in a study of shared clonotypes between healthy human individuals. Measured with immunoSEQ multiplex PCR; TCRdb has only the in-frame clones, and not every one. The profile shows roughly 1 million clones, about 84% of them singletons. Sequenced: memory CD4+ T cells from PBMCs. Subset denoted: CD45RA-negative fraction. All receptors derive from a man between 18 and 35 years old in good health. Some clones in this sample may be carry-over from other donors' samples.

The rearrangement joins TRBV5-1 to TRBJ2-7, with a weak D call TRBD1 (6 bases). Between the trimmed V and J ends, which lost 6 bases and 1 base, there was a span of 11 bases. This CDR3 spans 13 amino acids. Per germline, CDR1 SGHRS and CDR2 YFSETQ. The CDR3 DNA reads TGCGCCAGCAATAGGGACACTTCCTACGAGCAGTACTTC. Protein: CASNRDTSYEQYF.

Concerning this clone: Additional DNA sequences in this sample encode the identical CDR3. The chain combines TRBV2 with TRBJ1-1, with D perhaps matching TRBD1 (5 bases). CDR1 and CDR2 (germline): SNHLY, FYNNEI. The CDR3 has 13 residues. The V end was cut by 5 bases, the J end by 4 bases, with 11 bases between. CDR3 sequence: CASSLGGGTEAFF. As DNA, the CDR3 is TGTGCCAGCAGTCTGGGGGGGGGCACTGAAGCTTTCTTT.

CDR3 in amino acids: CASSSSKGGLGYTF. The CDR3 coding sequence is TGCGCCAGCAGCTCGAGTAAAGGGGGCTTGGGCTACACCTTC. The J gene is TRBJ1-2, the V gene TRBV5-1, with TRBD1 matching over 7 bases. The CDR3 is 14 amino acids. CDR1 and CDR2 (germline): SGHRS, YFSETQ. Trimming took 3 bases from V and 8 from J; bases not matched to a gene: 10. The full variable domain, its missing parts supplied by reference TRBV5-1 and TRBJ1-2, is KAGVTQTPRYLIKTRGQQVTLSCSPISGHRSVSWYQQTPGQGLQFLFEYFSETQRNKGNFPGRFSGRQFSNSRSEMNVSTLELGDSALYLCASSSSKGGLGYTFGSGTRLTVV.

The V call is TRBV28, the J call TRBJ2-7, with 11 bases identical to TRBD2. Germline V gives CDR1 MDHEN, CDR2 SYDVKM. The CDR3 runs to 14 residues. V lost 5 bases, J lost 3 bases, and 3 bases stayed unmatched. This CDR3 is CASSLLAGGYEQYF. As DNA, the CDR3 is TGTGCCAGCAGTCTCCTAGCGGGGGGCTACGAGCAGTACTTC.

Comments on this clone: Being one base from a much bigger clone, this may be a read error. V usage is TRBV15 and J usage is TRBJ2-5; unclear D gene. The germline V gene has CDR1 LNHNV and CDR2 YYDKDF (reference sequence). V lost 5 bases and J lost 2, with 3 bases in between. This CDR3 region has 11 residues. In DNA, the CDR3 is TGTGCCACCAGCGCACAAGAGACCCAGTACTTC. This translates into CATSAQETQYF.

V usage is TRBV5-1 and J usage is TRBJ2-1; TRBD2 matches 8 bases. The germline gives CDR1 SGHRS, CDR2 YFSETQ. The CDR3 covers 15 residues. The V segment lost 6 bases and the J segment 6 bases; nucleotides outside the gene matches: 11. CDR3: CASNIVPGLVNEQFF. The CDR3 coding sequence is TGCGCCAGCAATATCGTCCCGGGACTAGTCAATGAGCAGTTCTTC.

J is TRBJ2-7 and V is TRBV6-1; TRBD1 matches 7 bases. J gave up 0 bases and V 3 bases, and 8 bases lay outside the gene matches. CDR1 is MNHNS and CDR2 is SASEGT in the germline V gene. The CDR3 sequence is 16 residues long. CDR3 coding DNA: TGTGCCAGCAGTGACCCGGGACAGATATACTCCTACGAGCAGTACTTC. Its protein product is CASSDPGQIYSYEQYF.

Here the CDR3 reads CASSQLGSRGISYNEQFF. The DNA for the CDR3 is TGCGCCAGCAGCCAATTAGGTTCTCGCGGGATCTCCTACAATGAGCAGTTCTTC. The V gene is TRBV4-1, the J gene TRBJ2-1, with a tentative D call TRBD2 (6 bases). The CDR3 is made up of 18 amino acids. Germline CDR1 reads MGHRA; CDR2 reads YSYEKL. The ends were cut back, 2 bases at V and 0 bases at J, with 17 bases in the middle.

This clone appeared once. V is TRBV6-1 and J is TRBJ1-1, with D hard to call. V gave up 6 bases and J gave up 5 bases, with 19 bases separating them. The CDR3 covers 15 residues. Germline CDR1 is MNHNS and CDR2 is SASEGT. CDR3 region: CASRLSPGIETEAFF. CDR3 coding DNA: TGTGCCAGCAGATTGAGCCCGGGGATCGAGACTGAAGCTTTCTTT.

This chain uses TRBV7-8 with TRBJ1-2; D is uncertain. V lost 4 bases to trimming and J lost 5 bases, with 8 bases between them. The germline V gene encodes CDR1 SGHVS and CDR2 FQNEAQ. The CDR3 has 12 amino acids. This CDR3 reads CASSSRNYGYTF. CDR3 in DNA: TGTGCCAGCAGCTCCCGGAATTATGGCTACACCTTC.

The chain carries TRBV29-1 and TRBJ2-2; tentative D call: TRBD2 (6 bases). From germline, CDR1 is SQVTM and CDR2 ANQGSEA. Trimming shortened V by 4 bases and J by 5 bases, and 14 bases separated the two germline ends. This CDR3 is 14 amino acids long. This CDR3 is CSVGSGGWTGELFF. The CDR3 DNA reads TGCAGCGTTGGGTCCGGGGGATGGACCGGGGAGCTGTTTTTT.

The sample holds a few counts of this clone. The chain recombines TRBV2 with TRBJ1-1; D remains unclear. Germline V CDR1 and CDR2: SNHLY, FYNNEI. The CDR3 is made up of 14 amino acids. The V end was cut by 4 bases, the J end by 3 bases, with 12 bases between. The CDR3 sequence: CASSGSVSYTEAFF. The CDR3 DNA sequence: TGTGCCAGCAGTGGTTCGGTATCGTACACTGAAGCTTTCTTT.

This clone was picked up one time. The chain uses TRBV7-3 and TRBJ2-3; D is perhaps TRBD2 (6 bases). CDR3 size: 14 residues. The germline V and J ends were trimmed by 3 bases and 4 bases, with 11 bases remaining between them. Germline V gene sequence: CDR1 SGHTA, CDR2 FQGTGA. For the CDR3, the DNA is TGTGCCAGCAGCTTTGCGGGGCGAGCAGATACGCAGTATTTT. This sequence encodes CASSFAGRADTQYF.

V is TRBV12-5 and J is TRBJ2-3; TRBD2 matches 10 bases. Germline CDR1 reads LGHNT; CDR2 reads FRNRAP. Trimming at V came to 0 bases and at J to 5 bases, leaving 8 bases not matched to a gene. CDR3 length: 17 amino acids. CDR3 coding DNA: TGTGCTAGTGGTTTGGTCCCAGCTAGCGGGAGAGTAGATACGCAGTATTTT. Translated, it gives CASGLVPASGRVDTQYF.

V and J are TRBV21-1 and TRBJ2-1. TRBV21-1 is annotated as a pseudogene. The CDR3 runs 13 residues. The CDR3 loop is CASSKGTSGEQFF. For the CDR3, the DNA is TGTGCCAGCAGCAAAGGGACGTCTGGTGAGCAGTTCTTC.

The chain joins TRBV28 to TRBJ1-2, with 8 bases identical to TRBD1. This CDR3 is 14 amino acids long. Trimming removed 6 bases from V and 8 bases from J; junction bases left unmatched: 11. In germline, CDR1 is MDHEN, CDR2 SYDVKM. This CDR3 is CASRPTGGTGGYTF. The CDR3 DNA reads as TGTGCCAGCAGGCCTACAGGGGGGACTGGAGGCTACACCTTC.

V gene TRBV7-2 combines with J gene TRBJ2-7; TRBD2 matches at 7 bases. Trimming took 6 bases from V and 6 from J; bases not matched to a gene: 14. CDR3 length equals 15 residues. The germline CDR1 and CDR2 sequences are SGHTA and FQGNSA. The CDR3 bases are TGTGCCAGCAGTTATCAAAGCGGGAAGACTAGCGAGCAGTACTTC. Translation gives CASSYQSGKTSEQYF. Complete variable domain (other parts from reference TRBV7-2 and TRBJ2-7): GAGVSQSPSNKVTEKGKDVELRCDPISGHTALYWYRQSLGQGLEFLIYFQGNSAPDKSGLPSDRFSAERTGGSVSTLTIQRTQQEDSAVYLCASSYQSGKTSEQYFGPGTRLTVT.

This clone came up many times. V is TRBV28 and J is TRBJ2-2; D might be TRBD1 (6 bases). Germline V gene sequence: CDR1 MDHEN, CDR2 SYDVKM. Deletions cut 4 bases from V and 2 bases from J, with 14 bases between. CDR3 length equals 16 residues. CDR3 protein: CASSSDRRTNTGELFF. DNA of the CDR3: TGTGCCAGCAGTTCGGACAGACGGACAAACACCGGGGAGCTGTTTTTT.

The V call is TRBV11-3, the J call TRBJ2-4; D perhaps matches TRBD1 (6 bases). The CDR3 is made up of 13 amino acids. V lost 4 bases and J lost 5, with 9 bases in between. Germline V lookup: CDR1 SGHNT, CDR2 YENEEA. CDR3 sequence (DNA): TGTGCCAGCAGCTCATACAGGGAAAACATTCAGTACTTC. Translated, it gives CASSSYRENIQYF.

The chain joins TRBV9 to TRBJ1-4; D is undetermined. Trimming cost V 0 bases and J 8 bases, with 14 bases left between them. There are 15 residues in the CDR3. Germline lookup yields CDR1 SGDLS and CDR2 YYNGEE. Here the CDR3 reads CASSVEWLGEEKLFF. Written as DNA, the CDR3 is TGTGCCAGCAGCGTAGAGTGGCTCGGGGAAGAAAAACTGTTTTTT.

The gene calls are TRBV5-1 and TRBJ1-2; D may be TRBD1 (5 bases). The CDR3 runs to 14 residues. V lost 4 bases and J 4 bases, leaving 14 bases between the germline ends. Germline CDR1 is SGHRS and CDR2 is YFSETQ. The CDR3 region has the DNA TGCGCCAGCAGCGCGACTCAGGGAGGCTATGGCTACACCTTC. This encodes CASSATQGGYGYTF.

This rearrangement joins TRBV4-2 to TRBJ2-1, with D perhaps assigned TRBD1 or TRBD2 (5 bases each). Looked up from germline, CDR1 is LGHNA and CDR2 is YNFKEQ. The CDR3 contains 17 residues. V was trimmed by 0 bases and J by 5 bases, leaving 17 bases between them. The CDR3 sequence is CASSQDPASWGNNEQFF. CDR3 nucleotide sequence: TGTGCCAGCAGCCAAGACCCTGCTAGTTGGGGGAACAATGAGCAGTTCTTC.

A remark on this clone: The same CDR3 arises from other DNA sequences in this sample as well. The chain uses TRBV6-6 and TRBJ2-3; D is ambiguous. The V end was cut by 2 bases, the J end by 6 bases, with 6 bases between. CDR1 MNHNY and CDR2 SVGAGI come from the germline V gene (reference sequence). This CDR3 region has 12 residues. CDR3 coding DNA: TGTGCCAGCAGTTACGGGGTTGATACGCAGTATTTT. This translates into CASSYGVDTQYF.

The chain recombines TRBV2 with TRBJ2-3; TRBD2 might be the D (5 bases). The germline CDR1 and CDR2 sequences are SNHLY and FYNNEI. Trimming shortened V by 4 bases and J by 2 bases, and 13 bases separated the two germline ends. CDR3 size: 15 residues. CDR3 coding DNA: TGTGCCAGCAGTGTTATGCGGGCTTCCACAGATACGCAGTATTTT. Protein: CASSVMRASTDTQYF.

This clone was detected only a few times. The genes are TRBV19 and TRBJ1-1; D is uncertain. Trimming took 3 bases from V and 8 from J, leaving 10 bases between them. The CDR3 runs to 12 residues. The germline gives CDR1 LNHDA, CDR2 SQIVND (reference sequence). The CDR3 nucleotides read TGTGCCAGTAGTATGGTGGGTAAGGAAGCTTTCTTT. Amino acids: CASSMVGKEAFF.

The DNA of the CDR3 is TGTGCCAGCAGCTTACCTTATAGGTCGAACACTGAAGCTTTCTTT. Amino acid sequence: CASSLPYRSNTEAFF. The chain employs TRBV5-5 and TRBJ1-1; D uncertain. V was cut by 2 bases and J by 1 base, with 12 bases left in between. Germline V gives CDR1 SGHKS, CDR2 YYEKEE (reference sequence). This CDR3 has 15 residues.

The CDR3 DNA is TGTGCCAGCAGCCTTTACCGGGACAGCCTATTACCTTTCTTT. Translated, it gives CASSLYRDSLLPFF. The chain is built from TRBV14 and TRBJ1-1; 7 bases match TRBD1. This CDR3 is built from 14 residues. Germline V gene sequence: CDR1 SGHDN, CDR2 FVKESK. The junction had 14 bases not matched to a gene; V was cut back by 4 bases and J by 12 bases.

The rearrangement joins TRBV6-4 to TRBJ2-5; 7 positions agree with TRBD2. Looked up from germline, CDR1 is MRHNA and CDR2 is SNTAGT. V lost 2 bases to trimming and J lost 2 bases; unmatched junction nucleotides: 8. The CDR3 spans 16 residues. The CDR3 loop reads CASSDGGRASQETQYF. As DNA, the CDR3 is TGTGCCAGCAGTGACGGAGGGAGGGCCTCTCAAGAGACCCAGTACTTC.